The 8 T cell receptor beta chains below all came from one sample that was sequenced in a study of human T cells and chemical hapten exposure. This sample's time point: patch test 1, 2 weeks after DPC sensitization. Regarding treatment: therapeutic diphenylcyclopropenone sensitization with weekly scalp DPC. TCRdb re-called the RACE reads through MiXCR, storing one row per CDR3 protein. The sample shows fewer than 400,000 distinct CDR3 sequences, approximately 6.3% of them seen only once. This sample comprised whole blood, obtained in connection with sensitization to the hapten diphenylcyclopropenone (DPC). All receptors come from a woman aged 18-29 years with alopecia areata. Some clones in this sample may be carry-over from other donors' samples.

In its sample, this clonotype was seen a few times. The chain couples TRBV6-5 to TRBJ1-2; 7 bases match TRBD1. This CDR3 contains 15 residues. Germline CDR1 MNHEY, CDR2 SVGAGI. Trimming took 3 bases from V and 6 from J; bases not matched to a gene: 10. CDR3 DNA sequence: TGTGCCAGCAGTTATCTTAACAGGGGTTTCCATGGCTACACCTTC. This sequence encodes CASSYLNRGFHGYTF.

This clonotype was counted many times. This chain links TRBV11-2 with TRBJ2-2; D is perhaps TRBD2 (5 bases). Per the germline V gene, CDR1 is SGHAT and CDR2 is FQNNGV. V lost 3 bases and J 4 bases, leaving 9 bases between the germline ends. CDR3 length: 14 amino acids. CDR3 in DNA: TGTGCCAGCAGCTTCGGCCTAGCCACCGGGGAGCTGTTTTTT. Its protein is CASSFGLATGELFF.

This clonotype showed up just a few times. The chain has TRBV4-2 and TRBJ1-6; D is uncertain. The CDR3 contains 16 residues. V shed 0 bases and J shed 5 bases, with 11 bases lying between them. From germline, CDR1 is LGHNA and CDR2 YNFKEQ. The DNA of the CDR3 is TGTGCCAGCAGCCAAGAAGGGCGCGTTGATAATTCACCCCTCCACTTT. The encoded protein is CASSQEGRVDNSPLHF.

The chain carries TRBV6-2 or TRBV6-3 and TRBJ1-5; 7 bases align to TRBD1. Trimming took 5 bases from V and 3 from J; bases not matched to a gene: 7. The germline CDR1 and CDR2 sequences are MNHEY and SVGEGT. There are 15 residues in the CDR3. CDR3 in amino acids: CASSTGATFNQPQHF. Written as DNA, the CDR3 is TGTGCCAGCAGTACAGGGGCTACCTTCAATCAGCCCCAGCATTTT.

This sequence joins TRBV2 and TRBJ1-4; D unresolved. Deletions cut 3 bases from V and 5 bases from J, with 13 bases between. CDR3 length: 15 residues. CDR1 SNHLY and CDR2 FYNNEI come from the germline V gene. CDR3 DNA: TGTGCCAGCAGTGACGTACGCGGGGAAAATGAAAAACTGTTTTTT. Its protein is CASSDVRGENEKLFF.

The sample holds a few counts of this clonotype. J is TRBJ2-1 and V is TRBV5-1; D tentatively reads TRBD1 or TRBD2 (5 bases each). CDR3 length equals 12 residues. The germline V gene has CDR1 SGHRS and CDR2 YFSETQ. Trimming removed 2 bases from V and 12 bases from J, with 12 bases in between. The CDR3 sequence is CASSLRGRVQFF. The CDR3 bases are TGCGCCAGCAGCTTAAGGGGACGGGTGCAGTTCTTC. The complete variable domain, with remaining parts taken from reference TRBV5-1 and TRBJ2-1, reads KAGVTQTPRYLIKTRGQQVTLSCSPISGHRSVSWYQQTPGQGLQFLFEYFSETQRNKGNFPGRFSGRQFSNSRSEMNVSTLELGDSALYLCASSLRGRVQFFGPGTRLTVL.

The V call is TRBV6-5, the J call TRBJ1-5; TRBD1 might be the D (6 bases). V lost 6 bases and J lost 0, with 12 bases in between. Germline V gene sequence: CDR1 MNHEY, CDR2 SVGAGI. The length of the CDR3 is 15 residues. The CDR3 region is CASRTTGNSNQPQHF. Written as DNA, the CDR3 is TGTGCCAGCAGGACAACAGGGAATAGCAATCAGCCCCAGCATTTT.

This clonotype showed up just a few times. The rearrangement joins TRBV12-3 or TRBV12-4 to TRBJ2-6; no clear D gene. Trimming pared 3 bases from V and 4 bases from J, leaving 10 bases between. The CDR3 loop spans 15 amino acids. Written as DNA, the CDR3 is TGTGCCAGCAGTTTCGGCTCAAGAGGGGCCAACGTCCTGACTTTC. Encoded protein: CASSFGSRGANVLTF.